This is a list of T cell receptor beta chains from one sample in a study of blood T cell repertoires in COVID-19. The assay was immunoSEQ multiplex PCR, and TCRdb's table has in-frame clones only and misses some. The sample includes a few hundred thousand clones, approximately 89% seen only once; the top ten take 9.5%. Sequenced material: PBMCs or T cells enriched from blood (not recorded which). The source is a woman aged 40-49 years who had recovered from COVID-19. Each CDR3 is given with its conserved first and last residue. D genes are given only for firm matches. Expanded clones are given a class, and other clones once, few, many or no size at all.

j_call,d_call,clone_size,v_call,cdr3_length,cdr3_aa,cdr3_nt
TRBJ2-7,.,.,TRBV2,14,CASTKGGTGYEQYF,TGTGCCAGCACCAAAGGGGGTACGGGTTACGAGCAGTACTTC
TRBJ1-6,.,.,TRBV2,15,CASSVSRQENSPLHF,TGTGCCAGCAGTGTTAGCAGACAGGAGAATTCACCCCTCCACTTT
TRBJ2-3,TRBD2,.,TRBV5-1,17,CASSRILAGGQSDTQYF,TGCGCCAGCAGCCGCATACTAGCGGGGGGGCAGTCAGATACGCAGTATTTT
TRBJ2-1,.,.,TRBV6-6,12,CASKPIYNEQFF,TGTGCCAGCAAACCTATTTACAATGAGCAGTTCTTC
TRBJ1-1,TRBD1,once,TRBV19,12,CASSRDRAWAFF,TGTGCCAGTAGTAGGGACAGGGCCTGGGCTTTCTTT
TRBJ2-1,.,.,TRBV18,15,CASSPTVPTGNEQFF,TGTGCCAGCTCACCAACCGTCCCCACGGGCAATGAGCAGTTCTTC
TRBJ2-5,TRBD2,.,TRBV28,14,CASLSGGAEETQYF,TGTGCCAGCTTAAGCGGGGGGGCCGAGGAGACCCAGTACTTC
TRBJ1-6,.,.,TRBV5-1,13,CASRQDYNSPLHF,TGCGCCAGCAGACAGGACTATAATTCACCCCTCCACTTT
TRBJ2-1,.,.,TRBV7-2,15,CASTPEWGRNNEQFF,TGTGCCAGCACCCCGGAGTGGGGGCGTAACAATGAGCAGTTCTTC
TRBJ2-3,TRBD2,.,TRBV23-1,18,CASSQWTSGGTLTDTQYF,TGCGCCAGCAGTCAATGGACTAGCGGGGGGACCCTCACAGATACGCAGTATTTT
TRBJ2-3,.,once,TRBV7-9,15,CASSSQGWFTDTQYF,TGTGCCAGCAGCTCACAGGGATGGTTCACAGATACGCAGTATTTT
TRBJ2-7,TRBD1,.,TRBV2,11,CASSWGQGQYF,TGTGCCAGCAGTTGGGGACAGGGGCAGTACTTC
TRBJ1-2,.,.,TRBV27,14,CASSAINRPHGYTF,TGTGCCAGCAGTGCCATTAACAGGCCCCATGGCTACACCTTC
TRBJ1-1,.,.,TRBV6-5,16,CASSLAPQGTGTEAFF,TGTGCCAGCAGTTTAGCCCCTCAGGGGACCGGAACTGAAGCTTTCTTT
TRBJ2-7,.,.,TRBV21-1,15,CASSNQRGGSDEQYF,TGTGCCAGCAGCAATCAAAGAGGGGGATCAGACGAGCAGTACTTC
TRBJ2-7,TRBD2,once,TRBV9,18,CASSAPLGGLAGGAEQYF,TGTGCCAGCAGCGCCCCCCTGGGAGGACTAGCGGGAGGAGCCGAGCAGTACTTC
TRBJ1-4,.,once,TRBV12-3/TRBV12-4,13,CASSLDLNEKLFF,TGTGCCAGCAGCTTAGACTTGAATGAAAAACTGTTTTTT
TRBJ2-3,TRBD2,.,TRBV24-1,16,CATSDLTSGGTDTQYF,TGTGCCACCAGTGATTTGACTAGCGGGGGGACAGATACGCAGTATTTT
TRBJ1-4,.,.,TRBV18,17,CASSPLEGKGTNEKLFF,TGTGCCAGCTCACCGCTGGAGGGGAAGGGAACTAATGAAAAACTGTTTTTT
TRBJ1-1,TRBD1,.,TRBV27,14,CASSTWTGGSEAFF,TGTGCCAGCAGTACGTGGACAGGGGGGAGTGAAGCTTTCTTT
TRBJ1-2,TRBD1,once,TRBV6-5,12,CASTDRGYGYTF,TGTGCCAGCACAGACAGGGGTTATGGCTACACCTTC
TRBJ2-1,.,.,TRBV4-3,16,CASSQAPVGLYNEQFF,TGCGCCAGCAGCCAAGCCCCCGTCGGACTTTACAATGAGCAGTTCTTC
TRBJ2-1,.,.,TRBV2,15,CASSERLRVNNEQFF,TGTGCCAGCAGTGAACGGCTGCGGGTGAACAATGAGCAGTTCTTC
TRBJ2-3,TRBD1,.,TRBV7-3,16,CASSPDRGRPTDTQYF,TGTGCCAGCAGCCCGGACAGGGGGCGCCCGACAGATACGCAGTATTTT
TRBJ1-6,.,once,TRBV28,13,CASSPTYNSPLHF,TGTGCCAGCAGTCCCACCTATAATTCACCCCTCCACTTT
TRBJ2-2,TRBD2,.,TRBV11-3,19,CASSLVPGLAGSYAGELFF,TGTGCCAGCAGCTTAGTCCCAGGACTAGCGGGAAGTTACGCCGGGGAGCTGTTTTTT
TRBJ2-1,.,.,TRBV6-5,11,CASGLYNEQFF,TGTGCCAGTGGGCTCTACAATGAGCAGTTCTTC
TRBJ2-1,TRBD2,.,TRBV7-9,16,CASSLALAGGPYEQFF,TGTGCCAGCAGCTTAGCCCTAGCGGGGGGGCCCTATGAGCAGTTCTTC
TRBJ2-7,TRBD1,.,TRBV5-1,15,CASSSGTGGNYEQYF,TGCGCCAGCAGCTCAGGGACAGGAGGAAACTACGAGCAGTACTTC
TRBJ2-7,TRBD1,.,TRBV7-6,15,CASSLRTGATYEQYF,TGTGCCAGCAGCCTTCGGACAGGGGCCACCTACGAGCAGTACTTC
TRBJ1-1,.,few,TRBV29-1,13,CSAAVGGDTEAFF,TGCAGCGCGGCGGTCGGAGGGGACACTGAAGCTTTCTTT
TRBJ2-5,.,.,TRBV25-1,15,CASSEYRGIQETQYF,TGTGCCAGCAGTGAATATAGGGGGATCCAAGAGACCCAGTACTTC
TRBJ1-6,.,.,TRBV14,16,CASSQAGSLLNSPLHF,TGTGCCAGCAGCCAAGCCGGGTCACTTCTAAATTCACCCCTCCACTTT
TRBJ2-1,.,few,TRBV11-3,16,CASSLFAPPRDNEQFF,TGTGCCAGCAGCTTATTTGCCCCTCCGAGGGACAATGAGCAGTTCTTC
TRBJ1-2,.,.,TRBV5-1,14,CASSSTGTIYGYTF,TGCGCCAGCAGCTCCACAGGGACGATCTATGGCTACACCTTC
TRBJ1-1,TRBD1,.,TRBV10-2,16,CASSESGQGAFTEAFF,TGCGCCAGCAGTGAGTCAGGACAGGGGGCGTTTACTGAAGCTTTCTTT
TRBJ2-1,TRBD2,.,TRBV15,13,CATRSSGGNEQFF,TGTGCCACCAGGTCTAGCGGGGGGAATGAGCAGTTCTTC
TRBJ2-3,TRBD2,.,TRBV18,16,CASSPWTSRSTDTQYF,TGTGCCAGCTCACCGTGGACTAGCCGAAGCACAGATACGCAGTATTTT
TRBJ2-5,.,.,TRBV27,14,CASSLWRDGETQYF,TGTGCCAGCAGTTTATGGAGGGACGGAGAGACCCAGTACTTC
TRBJ1-2,.,.,TRBV7-9,17,CASSFSVRSLANYGYTF,TGTGCCAGCAGCTTTAGCGTACGGAGCCTAGCTAACTATGGCTACACCTTC
TRBJ1-4,.,.,TRBV6-5,14,CASSYGPGNEKLFF,TGTGCCAGCAGTTACGGGCCAGGGAATGAAAAACTGTTTTTT
TRBJ2-1,TRBD2,.,TRBV6-2/TRBV6-3,17,CASSFPPFSGRGDEQFF,TGTGCCAGCAGTTTCCCTCCGTTTAGCGGGAGGGGTGATGAGCAGTTCTTC
TRBJ2-3,TRBD1,.,TRBV6-5,14,CASKGAAGTDTQYF,TGTGCCAGCAAGGGGGCCGCAGGCACAGATACGCAGTATTTT